Below, one T cell receptor beta chain is given with its context. Its specificity is unknown. V was clipped by 1 base and J by 0 bases, with 13 bases between them. The germline V gene has CDR1 LGHNA and CDR2 YNFKEQ. The CDR3 extends over 17 amino acids. Method: immunoSEQ multiplex PCR; TCRdb's copy keeps in-frame clones and lacks some. Here the sample spans under 95,000 clones, roughly 94% being singletons. This entry belongs to a study of cytomegalovirus exposure and HLA in healthy donors. General observations from the study: Reports described diagnosis of cytomegalovirus status by the classifier as highly specific and sensitive.

The sample was PBMCs. The clonotype was recovered from a woman aged 18-29 years in good health and CMV-seronegative. The chain has TRBV4-2 and TRBJ1-3, with no clear D. For the CDR3, the DNA is TGTGCCAGCAGCCAAGGCGCGGGGTTTCTCTCTGGAAACACCATATATTTT. Translating gives CASSQGAGFLSGNTIYF.